This TCR beta chain was obtained from a study of blood T cell repertoires in COVID-19 (dated by TCRdb to 2019 to 2021). In the study overall: Samples from collaborators originated in the United States, Italy and Spain and spanned both the acute and convalescent phases of COVID-19. The material from the prospective study consisted of cDNA or gDNA derived from T cells, B-cell-depleted T cells, or PBMCs. Deeply sampled blood TCRbeta repertoires from subjects exposed to, actively infected with, or recovered from COVID-19 were included in the dataset. The repertoires were released in a freely available public database intended as a resource for research on the immune response to SARS-CoV-2. Samples came from the ongoing ImmuneRACE study (first 160 participants) plus 1,254 subjects from 6 global collaborators. Nearly every sample came with metadata listing a de-identified subject ID, COVID-19 status, age in years and sex. HLA class I and class II types, where available, came from metadata supplied by the sample provider rather than from assay-based typing.

Collaborating institutions collected whole blood in K2EDTA tubes following their own protocols. For TCRbeta analysis, collaborator samples were shipped as frozen whole blood, as isolated PBMCs, or as DNA extracted from either sample type. The immunoSEQ Assay, a bias-controlled multiplex PCR, was used to amplify TCRbeta CDR3 regions from genomic DNA. The study's processing was this. Nucleated cell counts per sample were estimated from amplification of reference gene primers within the assay. Sequence reads were collapsed and filtered to measure the absolute abundance of every unique TCRbeta CDR3 rearrangement. Productive Simpson clonality was computed per sample as the square root of Simpson's diversity index over productive rearrangements. The clones in this table, taken by TCRdb from immuneACCESS, are in-frame only. Not every clone is retained; where verified, under half of the shortfall comes from an unresolved V gene, and the cause of the rest is unknown. V, J and clone size are taken as reported in that table, and D and trimming were inferred from the DNA itself. The sample table records around 57,000 clones; 80% to 90% of these occur just once. Of the sample, 18% is held by the ten largest clones.

In regard to this clone: It lacks a known antigen. Base qualities are not at hand, and no much larger clone is one base apart.

Reading the germline V gene (reference sequence) gives CDR1 GTSNPN and CDR2 SVGIG. V is shortened by 1 base, J by 2 bases, and the region joining them spans 9 bases. CDR3 length: 13 amino acids, cysteine to phenylalanine. The sequence is cut down to CDR3 DNA, 39 bases in frame from base 1. The paper's findings and limits, for the study overall: How much clinical and demographic metadata was included differed by source and by participant, and the metadata was provided uncurated.

The material sequenced was peripheral blood. The clonotype was recovered from a woman aged 80 or over with active COVID-19. This chain joins TRBV30 to TRBJ2-7; the D gene cannot be resolved reliably. The CDR3 here reads CAWSGAGPYEQYF. The bases read TGTGCCTGGAGTGGGGCAGGCCCCTACGAGCAGTACTTC.